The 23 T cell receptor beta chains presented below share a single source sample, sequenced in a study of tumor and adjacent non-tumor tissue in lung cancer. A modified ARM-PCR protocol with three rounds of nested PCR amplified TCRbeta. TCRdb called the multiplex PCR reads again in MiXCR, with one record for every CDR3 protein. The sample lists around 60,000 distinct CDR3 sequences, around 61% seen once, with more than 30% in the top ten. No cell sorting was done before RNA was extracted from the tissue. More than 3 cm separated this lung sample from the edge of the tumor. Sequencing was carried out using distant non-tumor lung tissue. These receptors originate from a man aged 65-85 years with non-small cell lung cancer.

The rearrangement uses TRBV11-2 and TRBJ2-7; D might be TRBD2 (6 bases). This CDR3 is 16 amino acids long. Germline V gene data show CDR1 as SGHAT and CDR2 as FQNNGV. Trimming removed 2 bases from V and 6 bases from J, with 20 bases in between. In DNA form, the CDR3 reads TGTGCCAGCAGCTTACTGCGTCTCGCTGGGACTGGCGAGCAGTACTTC. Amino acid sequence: CASSLLRLAGTGEQYF.

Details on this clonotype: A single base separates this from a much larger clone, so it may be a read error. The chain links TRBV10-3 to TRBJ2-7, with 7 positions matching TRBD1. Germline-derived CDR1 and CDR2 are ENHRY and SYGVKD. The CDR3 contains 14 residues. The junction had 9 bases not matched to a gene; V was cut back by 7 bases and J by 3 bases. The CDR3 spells CAIIVDRRNYEQYF. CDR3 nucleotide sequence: TGTGCCATCATTGTGGACAGGAGAAACTACGAGCAGTACTTC.

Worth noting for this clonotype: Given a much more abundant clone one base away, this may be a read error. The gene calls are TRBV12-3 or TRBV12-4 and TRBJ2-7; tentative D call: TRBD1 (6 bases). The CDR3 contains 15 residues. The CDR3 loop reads CASSLVGAFSYEQCF. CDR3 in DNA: TGTGCCAGCAGTTTGGTGGGGGCTTTTTCCTACGAGCAGTGCTTC.

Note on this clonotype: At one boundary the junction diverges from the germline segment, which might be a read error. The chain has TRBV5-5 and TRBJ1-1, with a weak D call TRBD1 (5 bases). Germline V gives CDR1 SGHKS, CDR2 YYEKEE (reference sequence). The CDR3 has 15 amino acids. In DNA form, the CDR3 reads TGTGCCATCAGCTTAAACGGGGGTTTGATCACTGAAGCTTTCTTT. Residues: CAISLNGGLITEAFF.

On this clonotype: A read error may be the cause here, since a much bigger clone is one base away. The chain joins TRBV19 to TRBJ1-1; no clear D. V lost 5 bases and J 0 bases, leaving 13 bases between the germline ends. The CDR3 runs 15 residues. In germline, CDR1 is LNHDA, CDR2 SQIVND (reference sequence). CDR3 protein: CASSFEHGVNTEAFF. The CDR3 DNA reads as TGTGCCAGTAGTTTCGAACATGGCGTGAACACTGAAGCTTTCTTT.

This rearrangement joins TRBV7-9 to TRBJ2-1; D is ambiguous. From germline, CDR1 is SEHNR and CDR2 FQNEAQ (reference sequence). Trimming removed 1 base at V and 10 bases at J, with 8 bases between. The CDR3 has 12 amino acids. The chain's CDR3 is CASSLGQEEQFF. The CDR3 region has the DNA TGTGCCAGCAGCTTAGGGCAGGAGGAGCAGTTCTTC. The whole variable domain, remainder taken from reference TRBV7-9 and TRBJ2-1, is DTGVSQNPRHKITKRGQNVTFRCDPISEHNRLYWYRQTLGQGPEFLTYFQNEAQLEKSRLLSDRFSAERPKGSFSTLEIQRTEQGDSAMYLCASSLGQEEQFFGPGTRLTVL.

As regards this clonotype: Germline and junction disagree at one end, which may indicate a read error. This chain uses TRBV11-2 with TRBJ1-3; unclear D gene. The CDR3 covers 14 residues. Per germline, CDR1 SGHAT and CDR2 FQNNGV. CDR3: CPSSLSGGGNTIYF. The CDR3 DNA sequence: TGTCCCAGCAGCTTGTCTGGAGGTGGAAACACCATATATTTT. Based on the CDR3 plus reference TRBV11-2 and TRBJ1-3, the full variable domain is EAGVAQSPRYKIIEKRQSVAFWCNPISGHATLYWYQQILGQGPKLLIQFQNNGVVDDSQLPKDRFSAERLKGVDSTLKIQPAKLEDSAVYLCPSSLSGGGNTIYFGEGSWLTVV.

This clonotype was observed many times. CDR3 residues: CASSQGGTGGQETQYF. CDR3 sequence (DNA): TGTGCCAGCAGCCAAGGGGGGACAGGTGGGCAAGAGACCCAGTACTTC. The V call is TRBV4-2, the J call TRBJ2-5; 8 bases map to TRBD1. This CDR3 is 16 amino acids long. Per germline, CDR1 LGHNA and CDR2 YNFKEQ. V lost 1 base and J lost 2; bases outside the gene matches: 6.

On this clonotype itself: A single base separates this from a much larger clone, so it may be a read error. This CDR3 reads CASSEEDEHPQHF. In DNA, the CDR3 is TGTGCCAGCAGTGAAGAGGACGAGCATCCCCAGCATTTT. V usage is TRBV6-1 and J usage is TRBJ1-5; D call uncertain. The CDR3 covers 13 residues. The V gene's germline CDR1 is MNHNS and CDR2 SASEGT. Trimming took off 1 base at V and 10 bases at J, with 11 bases between the two ends.

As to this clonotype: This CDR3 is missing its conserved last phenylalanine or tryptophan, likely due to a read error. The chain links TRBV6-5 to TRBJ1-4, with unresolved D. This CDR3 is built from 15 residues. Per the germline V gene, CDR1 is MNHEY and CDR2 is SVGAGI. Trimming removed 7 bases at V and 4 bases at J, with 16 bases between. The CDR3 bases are TGTGCCAGCAATTGGGCCAGTGCAATTAATGAAAAACTGTTTTCT. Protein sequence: CASNWASAINEKLFS.

CDR3 sequence: CASGPGLAPQETQYF. CDR3 nucleotides: TGTGCCAGCGGCCCGGGACTAGCCCCTCAAGAGACCCAGTACTTC. The rearrangement joins TRBV12-3 or TRBV12-4 to TRBJ2-5, with 9 bases aligning to TRBD2. The CDR3 sequence is 15 residues long. V was pared by 8 bases and J by 2 bases, with 9 bases of the junction left unmatched.

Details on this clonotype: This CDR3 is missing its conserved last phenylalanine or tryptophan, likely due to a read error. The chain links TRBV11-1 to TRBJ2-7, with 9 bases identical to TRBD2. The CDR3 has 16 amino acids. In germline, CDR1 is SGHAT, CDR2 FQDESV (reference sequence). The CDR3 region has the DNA TGTGCCAGCATCTTAGGGCGACTAGCGGACTCATACGAGCAGTACATC. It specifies CASILGRLADSYEQYI.

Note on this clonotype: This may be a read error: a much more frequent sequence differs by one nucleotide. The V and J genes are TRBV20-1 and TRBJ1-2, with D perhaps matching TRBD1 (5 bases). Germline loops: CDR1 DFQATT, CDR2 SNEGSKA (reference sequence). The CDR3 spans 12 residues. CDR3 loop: CTARDDHYGYTF. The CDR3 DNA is TGCACTGCTCGGGACGACCACTATGGCTACACCTTC.

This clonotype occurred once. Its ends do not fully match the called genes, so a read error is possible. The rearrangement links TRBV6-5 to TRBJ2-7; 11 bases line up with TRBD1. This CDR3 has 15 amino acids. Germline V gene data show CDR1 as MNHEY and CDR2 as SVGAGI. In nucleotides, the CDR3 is TGTGTCAGCAATTACCGGGACAGGGGGTCGTACGAGCAGTACTTC. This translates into CVSNYRDRGSYEQYF.

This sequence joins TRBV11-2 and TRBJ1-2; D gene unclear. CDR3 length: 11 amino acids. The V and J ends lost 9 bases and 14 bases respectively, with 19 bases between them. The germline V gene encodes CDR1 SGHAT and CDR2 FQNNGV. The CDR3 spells CASNLKGGNTF. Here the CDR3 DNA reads TGTGCCAGTAACTTAAAAGGAGGCAATACCTTC.

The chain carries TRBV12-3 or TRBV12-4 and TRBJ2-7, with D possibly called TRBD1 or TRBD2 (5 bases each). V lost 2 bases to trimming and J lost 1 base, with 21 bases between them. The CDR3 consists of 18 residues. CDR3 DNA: TGTGCCAGCAGTTTATCTAAGGCCGGGACGGGTCTTTCCTACGAGCAGTACTTC. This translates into CASSLSKAGTGLSYEQYF.

CDR3 in DNA: TGTGCCAGCAGTTACTCAACAGAGGGCGAACAGTACTTC. Translation gives CASSYSTEGEQYF. The chain couples TRBV6-5 to TRBJ2-7, with D perhaps matching TRBD2 (5 bases). Germline CDR1 is MNHEY and CDR2 is SVGAGI. The CDR3 has 13 amino acids. Trimming removed 0 bases at V and 10 bases at J, with 13 bases between.

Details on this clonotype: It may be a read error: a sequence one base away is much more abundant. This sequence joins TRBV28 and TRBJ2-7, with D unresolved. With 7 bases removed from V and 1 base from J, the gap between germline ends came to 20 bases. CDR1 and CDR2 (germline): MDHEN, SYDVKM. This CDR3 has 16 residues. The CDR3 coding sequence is TGTGCCAGCATTCCGACGAGAGGAGAGGAGTCCTACGAGCAGTACTTC. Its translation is CASIPTRGEESYEQYF.

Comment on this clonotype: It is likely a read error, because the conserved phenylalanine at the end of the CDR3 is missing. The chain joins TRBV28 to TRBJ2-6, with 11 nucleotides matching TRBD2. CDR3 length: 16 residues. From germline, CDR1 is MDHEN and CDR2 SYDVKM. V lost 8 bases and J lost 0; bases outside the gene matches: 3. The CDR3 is CASGLAGYSGANVLTS. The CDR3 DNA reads TGTGCCAGCGGACTAGCGGGTTACTCTGGGGCCAACGTCCTGACTTCC.

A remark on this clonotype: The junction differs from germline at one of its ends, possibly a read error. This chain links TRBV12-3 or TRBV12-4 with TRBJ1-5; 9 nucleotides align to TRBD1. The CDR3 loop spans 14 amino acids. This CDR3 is CVSNPTGGSQPQHF. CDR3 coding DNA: TGTGTCAGCAACCCGACAGGGGGGAGTCAGCCCCAGCATTTT.

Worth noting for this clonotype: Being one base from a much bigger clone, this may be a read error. As DNA, the CDR3 is TGTGCCCGGAGGACTGCAGGGGGCGTGGGAGGCTACACCTTC. Protein product: CARRTAGGVGGYTF. V usage is TRBV30 and J usage is TRBJ1-2; TRBD1 aligns across 8 bases. CDR3 length: 14 residues. The germline gives CDR1 GTSNPN, CDR2 SVGIG (reference sequence). The full variable domain, completed using reference TRBV30 and TRBJ1-2, is SQTIHQWPATLVQPVGSPLSLECTVEGTSNPNLYWYRQAAGRGLQLLFYSVGIGQISSEVPQNLSASRPQDRQFILSSKKLLLSDSGFYLCARRTAGGVGGYTFGSGTRLTVV.

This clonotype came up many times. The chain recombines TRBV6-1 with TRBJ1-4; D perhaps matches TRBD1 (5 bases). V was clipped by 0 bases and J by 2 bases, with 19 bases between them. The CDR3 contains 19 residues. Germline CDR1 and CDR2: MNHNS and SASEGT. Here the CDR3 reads CASSEAIPGRVWTNEKLFF. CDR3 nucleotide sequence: TGTGCCAGCAGTGAAGCGATCCCAGGGAGGGTTTGGACTAATGAAAAACTGTTTTTT.

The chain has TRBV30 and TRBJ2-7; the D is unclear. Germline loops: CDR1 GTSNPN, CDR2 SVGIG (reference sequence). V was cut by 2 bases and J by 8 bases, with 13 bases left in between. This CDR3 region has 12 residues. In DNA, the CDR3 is TGTGCCTGGAGTACTGGGGTTTACAAGCAGTACTTC. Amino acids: CAWSTGVYKQYF.